These 11 T cell receptor beta chains were sequenced from one sample in a study of control samples from healthy donors and cancer patients. Assay used: immunoSEQ multiplex PCR; TCRdb lists only in-frame clones, some missing. The table records about 69,000 clones, roughly 90% of them present only once. Input material: PBMCs. The receptors stem from a man in his 60s with lung cancer.

The chain recombines TRBV18 with TRBJ1-3; maybe TRBD1 (5 bases). Germline CDR1 and CDR2: KGHSH and LQKENI. The CDR3 has 15 residues. V was trimmed by 0 bases and J by 4 bases, leaving 10 bases between them. The CDR3 coding sequence is TGTGCCAGCTCACCACCCGCCAGGGAGGGAAACACCATATATTTT. Translation gives CASSPPAREGNTIYF.

V usage is TRBV3-1 (or the pseudogene TRBV3-2) and J usage is TRBJ1-1; D unresolved. CDR3 length: 13 amino acids. Germline CDR1 and CDR2: LGHDT and YNNKEL (reference sequence). Trimming left V 4 bases short and J 5 bases short, with 11 bases between. In DNA form, the CDR3 reads TGTGCCAGCAGCCGAACAGCGGGAACTGAAGCTTTCTTT. Its protein is CASSRTAGTEAFF.

V and J are TRBV7-9 and TRBJ1-4; D uncertain. V lost 4 bases and J 8 bases, leaving 8 bases between the germline ends. CDR3 size: 12 residues. Germline V gene data show CDR1 as SEHNR and CDR2 as FQNEAQ (reference sequence). The DNA of the CDR3 is TGTGCCAGCAGCTACTATTCGGAAAAACTGTTTTTT. This codes for CASSYYSEKLFF.

The chain joins TRBV11-3 to TRBJ2-1; D gene uncertain. Between the trimmed V and J ends, which lost 3 bases and 2 bases, there was a span of 14 bases. Germline V CDR1 and CDR2: SGHNT, YENEEA. The CDR3 sequence is 16 residues long. CDR3 protein: CASSLVIQPPYNEQFF. The CDR3 DNA sequence: TGTGCCAGCAGCTTGGTAATACAGCCACCCTACAATGAGCAGTTCTTC.

V and J are TRBV29-1 and TRBJ1-5, with D unresolved. CDR3 length: 11 residues. Trimming cost V 6 bases and J 12 bases, with 15 bases left between them. Germline V gives CDR1 SQVTM, CDR2 ANQGSEA. The CDR3: CSVSLGKHQHF. The DNA of the CDR3 is TGCAGCGTCTCGCTGGGTAAGCACCAGCATTTT.

This rearrangement joins TRBV29-1 to TRBJ1-6, with D possibly TRBD1 on 6 matching bases. From germline, CDR1 is SQVTM and CDR2 ANQGSEA. This CDR3 is built from 13 residues. The CDR3: CLQGPKFGSPLHF. The CDR3 DNA is TGCCTACAGGGCCCTAAGTTTGGATCACCCCTCCACTTT.

With regard to this clone: An end of the junction does not agree with germline; a read error may underlie this. The V and J genes are TRBV5-4 and TRBJ2-1; D is perhaps TRBD1 (6 bases). The CDR3 totals 16 residues. Per the germline V gene, CDR1 is SGHNT and CDR2 is YYREEE (reference sequence). The CDR3 loop is CASSLVGALSYNEQFF. CDR3 nucleotides: TGTGCCAGCAGTTTGGTGGGGGCCCTATCCTACAATGAGCAGTTCTTC.

The genes are TRBV5-1 and TRBJ1-1; the D gene is possibly TRBD1 (5 bases). CDR1 and CDR2 from the germline V gene are SGHRS and YFSETQ. CDR3 length equals 15 residues. Trimming pared 7 bases from V and 1 base from J, leaving 17 bases between. The CDR3 DNA reads as TGCGCCAGCCTTGGGACCGCACCTCCGAACACTGAAGCTTTCTTT. The encoded protein is CASLGTAPPNTEAFF.

This chain uses TRBV5-4 with TRBJ1-1; D uncertain. Germline-derived CDR1 and CDR2 are SGHNT and YYREEE (reference sequence). This CDR3 spans 16 amino acids. Trimming stripped 3 bases from V and 0 bases from J, with 15 bases between. The CDR3 sequence: CASSSPKVRMNTEAFF. CDR3 sequence (DNA): TGTGCCAGCAGCTCCCCGAAGGTCCGGATGAACACTGAAGCTTTCTTT.

This chain uses TRBV7-9 with TRBJ1-4; perhaps TRBD1 as D (6 bases). The germline gives CDR1 SEHNR, CDR2 FQNEAQ (reference sequence). The V end lost 5 bases, the J end lost 5 bases, and 15 bases lay between the germline ends. The CDR3 spans 15 residues. CDR3 protein: CASSPSRGLNEKLFF. The CDR3 DNA reads as TGTGCCAGCAGCCCATCCAGGGGCCTGAATGAAAAACTGTTTTTT.

The chain couples TRBV2 to TRBJ2-2; TRBD1 matches at 12 bases. From germline, CDR1 is SNHLY and CDR2 FYNNEI. V was pared by 11 bases and J by 3 bases, with 7 bases of the junction left unmatched. The CDR3 is 15 amino acids. The CDR3 sequence: CAGTGGELDTGELFF. CDR3 DNA: TGTGCCGGGACAGGGGGCGAGCTGGACACCGGGGAGCTGTTTTTT.